This T cell receptor beta chain was found in a study of T cell changes during pregnancy in multiple sclerosis. Profiling relied on immunoSEQ multiplex PCR, and the TCRdb table lists in-frame clones only, not all of them. The table shows around 69,000 clones, with 85% to 95% occurring only once. Per germline, CDR1 MNHNS and CDR2 SASEGT. CDR3 length: 13 amino acids. The V end lost 10 bases, the J end lost 3 bases, and 16 bases lay between the germline ends. Sample: peripheral blood, taken in the third trimester of pregnancy. This clonotype was obtained from a female donor in good health, enrolled as a control in a pregnancy study. This sequence joins TRBV6-1 and TRBJ2-7; a possible D gene is TRBD2 (7 bases). CDR3 DNA: TGTGCCACCAAAGCCGGGGGGCACTACGAGCAGTACTTC. This codes for CATKAGGHYEQYF.